These 21 T cell receptor beta chains were sequenced from one sample in a study of cytomegalovirus exposure and HLA in healthy donors. Sequencing was performed with immunoSEQ multiplex PCR; in TCRdb, only in-frame clones are kept and a portion is missing. The table records roughly 150,000 clones, 89% of them present only once. Sequenced input: PBMCs. These receptors all stem from a man aged 18 to 30 in good health and CMV-seropositive.

This chain links TRBV29-1 with TRBJ1-2; D not resolved. The CDR3 has 12 amino acids. Germline V gene data show CDR1 as SQVTM and CDR2 as ANQGSEA. Deletions cut 0 bases from V and 7 bases from J, with 9 bases between. This chain's CDR3 is CSVEDTVGGYTF. The DNA of the CDR3 is TGCAGCGTTGAAGACACAGTGGGTGGCTACACCTTC.

This rearrangement joins TRBV10-3 to TRBJ2-4, with D maybe TRBD2 (5 bases). Germline loops: CDR1 ENHRY, CDR2 SYGVKD. The V and J ends lost 3 bases and 3 bases respectively, with 12 bases between them. The CDR3 consists of 15 residues. DNA for the CDR3: TGTGCCATCAGTGATAAGTCGGCGGGCAAAAACATTCAGTACTTC. Translating gives CAISDKSAGKNIQYF.

This CDR3 reads CASSLGTGLYEQYF. CDR3 nucleotide sequence: TGTGCCAGCAGCTTGGGTACAGGTCTCTACGAGCAGTACTTC. The chain has TRBV11-1 and TRBJ2-7; the D gene is possibly TRBD1 (5 bases). V was pared by 3 bases and J by 3 bases, with 12 bases between. Germline CDR1 is SGHAT and CDR2 is FQDESV (reference sequence). This CDR3 spans 14 amino acids.

The CDR3 protein is CASSYPGLAGAYEQYF. The CDR3 DNA is TGTGCCAGCAGCTATCCGGGACTAGCGGGGGCCTACGAGCAGTACTTC. J is TRBJ2-7 and V is TRBV13; 14 bases map to TRBD2. Germline V gives CDR1 PRHDT, CDR2 FYEKMQ (reference sequence). The CDR3 covers 16 residues. The J segment lost 2 bases and the V segment lost 4 bases, leaving 4 bases of the junction unmatched.

The V call is TRBV16, the J call TRBJ2-7; 7 nucleotides agree with TRBD1. The CDR3 covers 13 residues. J lost 3 bases, V lost 4 bases, and 3 bases had no gene match. The V gene's germline CDR1 is KGHSY and CDR2 FQNENV. The CDR3 loop is CASSRDSLYEQYF. CDR3 DNA: TGTGCCAGCAGCCGGGACAGCCTCTACGAGCAGTACTTC.

This chain connects TRBV5-1 to TRBJ2-1; TRBD2 agrees at 10 bases. The germline V gene encodes CDR1 SGHRS and CDR2 YFSETQ. V trimming: 0 bases; J trimming: 9 bases; junction bases outside the gene matches: 12. CDR3 length: 17 residues. Written as DNA, the CDR3 is TGCGCCAGCAGCTTGGGTAGCGGGAGGAGTAGACAAGGTGAGCAGTTCTTC. Translating gives CASSLGSGRSRQGEQFF. Full variable domain (rest looked up from reference TRBV5-1 and TRBJ2-1): KAGVTQTPRYLIKTRGQQVTLSCSPISGHRSVSWYQQTPGQGLQFLFEYFSETQRNKGNFPGRFSGRQFSNSRSEMNVSTLELGDSALYLCASSLGSGRSRQGEQFFGPGTRLTVL.

The chain employs TRBV19 and TRBJ1-1; D is unresolved. V dropped 1 base and J dropped 4 bases, with 13 bases sitting between them. CDR1 is LNHDA and CDR2 is SQIVND in the germline V gene (reference sequence). This CDR3 has 15 amino acids. The CDR3 reads CASSIAVGSGTEAFF. CDR3 DNA sequence: TGTGCCAGTAGTATAGCGGTTGGGTCAGGCACTGAAGCTTTCTTT.

The rearrangement uses TRBV14 and TRBJ2-7; D not certain. V dropped 5 bases and J dropped 2 bases, with 10 bases sitting between them. The germline gives CDR1 SGHDN, CDR2 FVKESK. The CDR3 has 13 residues. The CDR3 nucleotides are TGTGCCAGCAGCATTGCAGTGGCCTACGAGCAGTACTTC. Translation: CASSIAVAYEQYF. The full variable domain, its missing parts supplied by reference TRBV14 and TRBJ2-7, is EAGVTQFPSHSVIEKGQTVTLRCDPISGHDNLYWYRRVMGKEIKFLLHFVKESKQDESGMPNNRFLAERTGGTYSTLKVQPAELEDSGVYFCASSIAVAYEQYFGPGTRLTVT.

The chain joins TRBV29-1 to TRBJ2-1, with a possible D match to TRBD1 (5 bases). The V end was cut by 4 bases, the J end by 2 bases, with 12 bases between. CDR1 SQVTM and CDR2 ANQGSEA come from the germline V gene. This CDR3 contains 14 residues. The CDR3 protein is CSVGRTTAYNEQFF. The CDR3 bases are TGCAGCGTTGGGCGAACGACAGCCTACAATGAGCAGTTCTTC.

The CDR3 protein is CASSYPNEQFF. CDR3 sequence (DNA): TGTGCCAGCAGTTACCCTAATGAGCAGTTCTTC. The genes are TRBV6-6 and TRBJ2-1, with unresolved D. With 2 bases removed from V and 7 bases from J, the gap between germline ends came to 3 bases. Germline CDR1 is MNHNY and CDR2 is SVGAGI (reference sequence). CDR3 size: 11 residues.

The chain uses TRBV27 and TRBJ1-2, with TRBD1 matching over 9 bases. Looked up from germline, CDR1 is MNHEY and CDR2 is SMNVEV (reference sequence). V shed 2 bases, J shed 5 bases, and the junction held 3 bases outside the gene matches. The CDR3 is made up of 14 amino acids. The CDR3 nucleotides are TGTGCCAGCAGTTTAGGGACAGGGACATATGGCTACACCTTC. Its protein is CASSLGTGTYGYTF.

The J gene is TRBJ2-7, the V gene TRBV4-1; possible D gene TRBD1, 5 bases. The CDR3 consists of 14 residues. Germline values: CDR1 MGHRA, CDR2 YSYEKL. Trimming stripped 1 base from V and 2 bases from J, with 9 bases between. The DNA of the CDR3 is TGCGCCAGCAGCCAAGCTCCCAGGGCCTACGAGCAGTACTTC. Translating it yields CASSQAPRAYEQYF.

The V and J genes are TRBV7-9 and TRBJ2-7; TRBD1 might be the D (9 bases). Germline CDR1 is SEHNR and CDR2 is FQNEAQ (reference sequence). With 5 bases removed from V and 0 bases from J, the gap between germline ends came to 26 bases. The CDR3 runs to 19 residues. CDR3 amino acids: CASSPTGGATLAGSYEQYF. In DNA, the CDR3 is TGTGCCAGCAGCCCTACAGGGGGCGCAACGCTAGCGGGCTCCTACGAGCAGTACTTC. The full variable domain, in which reference TRBV7-9 and TRBJ2-7 provide the parts outside the CDR3, is DTGVSQNPRHKITKRGQNVTFRCDPISEHNRLYWYRQTLGQGPEFLTYFQNEAQLEKSRLLSDRFSAERPKGSFSTLEIQRTEQGDSAMYLCASSPTGGATLAGSYEQYFGPGTRLTVT.

The chain combines TRBV7-3 with TRBJ2-1; D is possibly TRBD2 (5 bases). The CDR3 has 13 residues. Germline V gene data show CDR1 as SGHTA and CDR2 as FQGTGA. Deletions cut 5 bases from V and 7 bases from J, with 12 bases between. This chain's CDR3 is CASSLITGNEQFF. The CDR3 bases are TGTGCCAGCAGCCTTATAACGGGGAATGAGCAGTTCTTC. The full variable domain, with the rest looked up from reference TRBV7-3 and TRBJ2-1, is GAGVSQTPSNKVTEKGKYVELRCDPISGHTALYWYRQSLGQGPEFLIYFQGTGAADDSGLPNDRFFAVRPEGSVSTLKIQRTERGDSAVYLCASSLITGNEQFFGPGTRLTVL.

The chain joins TRBV5-4 to TRBJ2-1; 8 positions agree with TRBD1. Germline V gene lookup returns CDR1 SGHNT and CDR2 YYREEE (reference sequence). V shed 4 bases, J shed 7 bases, and the junction held 10 bases outside the gene matches. This CDR3 spans 15 amino acids. The CDR3 DNA follows: TGTGCCAGCAGCCTACTTGGACAGGGTAAAAATGAGCAGTTCTTC. As protein: CASSLLGQGKNEQFF. Full variable domain (remainder filled in from reference TRBV5-4 and TRBJ2-1): ETGVTQSPTHLIKTRGQQVTLRCSSQSGHNTVSWYQQALGQGPQFIFQYYREEENGRGNFPPRFSGLQFPNYSSELNVNALELDDSALYLCASSLLGQGKNEQFFGPGTRLTVL.

The chain uses TRBV7-2 and TRBJ2-7, with unresolved D. CDR1 and CDR2 (germline): SGHTA, FQGNSA. The CDR3 is 12 amino acids. The germline V and J ends were trimmed by 4 bases and 4 bases, with 8 bases remaining between them. The CDR3 sequence: CASSSTSYEQYF. The CDR3 bases are TGTGCCAGCAGCTCGACTTCGTACGAGCAGTACTTC.

The chain combines TRBV4-2 with TRBJ1-2; the D is unclear. From germline, CDR1 is LGHNA and CDR2 YNFKEQ. This CDR3 contains 15 residues. Between the trimmed V and J ends, which lost 0 bases and 4 bases, there was a span of 12 bases. CDR3 amino acids: CASSQEEGRGYGYTF. CDR3 in DNA: TGTGCCAGCAGCCAAGAGGAGGGAAGAGGCTATGGCTACACCTTC.

The chain combines TRBV7-6 with TRBJ2-1; 11 bases match TRBD2. After removal of 5 bases from V and 2 bases from J, the junction contained 23 bases not matched to a gene. There are 22 residues in the CDR3. The germline V gene encodes CDR1 SGHVS and CDR2 FNYEAQ. The CDR3 here is CASSGLQGARTSGRRAYNEQFF. DNA for the CDR3: TGTGCCAGCAGCGGATTACAGGGGGCTAGGACTAGCGGGCGGCGGGCCTACAATGAGCAGTTCTTC.

The DNA of the CDR3 is TGTGCCAGCAGTGGCCCAGGGGAGACCCAGTACTTC. Translating it yields CASSGPGETQYF. The chain joins TRBV27 to TRBJ2-5; a weak D match, TRBD1 (5 bases). The CDR3 consists of 12 residues. V was cut by 5 bases and J by 5 bases, with 9 bases left in between. The germline gives CDR1 MNHEY, CDR2 SMNVEV (reference sequence).

The chain has TRBV19 and TRBJ2-7; 8 bases match TRBD1. With V trimmed by 3 bases and J by 2 bases, 6 bases remained unmatched. The CDR3 runs 15 residues. Germline V lookup: CDR1 LNHDA, CDR2 SQIVND (reference sequence). The CDR3 region is CASSISDRDPYEQYF. CDR3 coding DNA: TGTGCCAGTAGTATCTCGGACAGGGACCCCTACGAGCAGTACTTC. Variable domain in full (rest from reference TRBV19 and TRBJ2-7): DGGITQSPKYLFRKEGQNVTLSCEQNLNHDAMYWYRQDPGQGLRLIYYSQIVNDFQKGDIAEGYSVSREKKESFPLTVTSAQKNPTAFYLCASSISDRDPYEQYFGPGTRLTVT.

The chain has TRBV6-6 and TRBJ2-1; D call uncertain. The CDR3 consists of 14 residues. From germline, CDR1 is MNHNY and CDR2 SVGAGI (reference sequence). V was cut by 7 bases and J by 0 bases, with 10 bases left in between. Here the CDR3 DNA reads TGTGCCAGCAATTCACCTAGCTCCTACAATGAGCAGTTCTTC. It specifies CASNSPSSYNEQFF.